This TCR beta chain was sequenced for a study of shared clonotypes between healthy human individuals. The CDR3 runs 14 residues. Per the germline V gene, CDR1 is SEHNR and CDR2 is FQNEAQ (reference sequence). Trimming took off 1 base at V and 7 bases at J, with 10 bases between the two ends. Deep was the level at which the assay was run. Only in-frame clones appear in the TCRdb table, and some are missing; sequencing was by immunoSEQ multiplex PCR. This repertoire shows some 2.1 million clones, just over 90% found once; its top ten account for about 1.6%. Naive CD8 cells lacked CD45RO and underwent positive selection for CCR7, leaving out terminally differentiated effector memory CD45RA+ cells.

The sample comprised naive CD8+ T cells from PBMCs. The gene calls are TRBV7-9 and TRBJ2-2, with D perhaps assigned TRBD1 or TRBD2 (5 bases each). The sequence was collected from a man aged 18 to 29 in good health. Some clones in this sample may be carry-over from other donors' samples. For the CDR3, the DNA is TGTGCCAGCAGCTTAGTAGGGGACGTCGGGGAGCTGTTTTTT. Translated: CASSLVGDVGELFF.